These T cell receptor beta chains were read from a single sample in a study of blood T cell repertoires in COVID-19. Repertoires were generated with immunoSEQ multiplex PCR, while TCRdb's copy carries only in-frame clones and drops some. Of 200,000 or so clones in the sample, roughly 89% were seen once. The sample taken for sequencing was PBMCs or T cells enriched from blood (not recorded which). The receptors come from a middle-aged woman with acute COVID-19. Each CDR3 is given with its conserved first and last residue. Fields, in order: V gene, D gene, clone size, J gene, CDR3 DNA, CDR3 protein. A D gene is named only where the DNA matches it firmly. Clone size is given for some rows only: seen once, a few or many times, or a class if the clone is expanded.

V: TRBV30
D: -
size: -
J: TRBJ1-2
DNA: TGTGCCTGGACCCCGCGGGATGCCTATGGCTACACCTTC
CDR3: CAWTPRDAYGYTF

V: TRBV11-2
D: TRBD1
size: once
J: TRBJ1-4
DNA: TGTGCCAGCAGCTCTACACCGGGACAGGGAAGGGGAGAAAAACTGTTTTTT
CDR3: CASSSTPGQGRGEKLFF

V: TRBV7-6
D: -
size: -
J: TRBJ2-5
DNA: TGTGCCAGCAGCCCCCAGGAGGTCCAGTACTTC
CDR3: CASSPQEVQYF

V: TRBV19
D: TRBD2
size: -
J: TRBJ2-5
DNA: TGTGCCAGTAGTAAGGGACTAGAGGGTCTTGTGAGCCAAGAGACCCAGTACTTC
CDR3: CASSKGLEGLVSQETQYF

V: TRBV9
D: -
size: -
J: TRBJ1-1
DNA: TGTGCCAGCAGCGTAGTGGGGAGAGACACTGAAGCTTTCTTT
CDR3: CASSVVGRDTEAFF

V: TRBV2
D: TRBD1
size: -
J: TRBJ1-2
DNA: TGTGCCAGCAGTGACTCTTGGCAGGGGGGTGGCTACACCTTC
CDR3: CASSDSWQGGGYTF

V: TRBV5-1
D: -
size: -
J: TRBJ2-3
DNA: TGCGCCAGCAGCTATTGGTACGGGGGGCAGGAAGATACGCAGTATTTT
CDR3: CASSYWYGGQEDTQYF

V: TRBV7-8
D: TRBD1
size: -
J: TRBJ2-2
DNA: TGTGCCAGCAGCTTTAGAGGGGGCAGTGAGGTAACCGGGGAGCTGTTTTTT
CDR3: CASSFRGGSEVTGELFF

V: TRBV9
D: -
size: -
J: TRBJ1-6
DNA: TGTGCCAGCATGGGAGGTGATTCACCCCTCCACTTT
CDR3: CASMGGDSPLHF

V: TRBV6-1
D: -
size: -
J: TRBJ1-2
DNA: TGTGCCAGCAGTGAAGCGCCCCCAGTCTATGGCTACACCTTC
CDR3: CASSEAPPVYGYTF

V: TRBV9
D: -
size: -
J: TRBJ1-5
DNA: TGTGCCAGCAGCGTATGGGGGACTTGGCCCCAGCATTTT
CDR3: CASSVWGTWPQHF

V: TRBV6-2/TRBV6-3
D: -
size: -
J: TRBJ1-2
DNA: TGTGCCAGCAGTTACTACAGCTACTATGGCTACACCTTC
CDR3: CASSYYSYYGYTF

V: TRBV18
D: -
size: few
J: TRBJ1-2
DNA: TGTGCCAGCTCACCGCCCGACAGGACCCGAGGCTATGGCTACACCTTC
CDR3: CASSPPDRTRGYGYTF

V: TRBV29-1
D: TRBD1
size: -
J: TRBJ1-2
DNA: TGCAGCGTTGATAAGGGGGGACAGGGGGCGCATGGCTACACCTTC
CDR3: CSVDKGGQGAHGYTF

V: TRBV20-1
D: -
size: -
J: TRBJ2-5
DNA: TGCAGTGCTAGACACGGGGAGACCCAGTACTTC
CDR3: CSARHGETQYF

V: TRBV5-1
D: -
size: -
J: TRBJ2-7
DNA: TGCGCCAGCAGCTTGGGGTTAGTTACCTACGAGCAGTACTTC
CDR3: CASSLGLVTYEQYF

V: TRBV9
D: -
size: -
J: TRBJ1-1
DNA: TGTGCCAGCAGCGTAGTGCCTTCGGACACTGAAGCTTTCTTT
CDR3: CASSVVPSDTEAFF

V: TRBV5-4
D: -
size: -
J: TRBJ2-7
DNA: TGTGCCAGCAGCTTAGACGGAGCGGGCTGGGACGAGCAGTACTTC
CDR3: CASSLDGAGWDEQYF

V: TRBV19
D: -
size: -
J: TRBJ2-5
DNA: TGTGCCAGTAGTATTGGGTGGACTCGAGAGACCCAGTACTTC
CDR3: CASSIGWTRETQYF

V: TRBV6-8
D: TRBD2
size: -
J: TRBJ2-3
DNA: TGTGCCAGCAGTTACGGACTAGCGGGGGGGAAAATCGGCACAGATACGCAGTATTTT
CDR3: CASSYGLAGGKIGTDTQYF

V: TRBV3-1/TRBV3-2
D: TRBD1
size: -
J: TRBJ1-2
DNA: TGTGCCAGCAGCCAAGCGCAGGGGGCCTGGGGCTACACCTTC
CDR3: CASSQAQGAWGYTF

V: TRBV11-2
D: TRBD1
size: -
J: TRBJ1-2
DNA: TGTGCCAGCAGCGGGGGGACAGCAAGATACTATGGCTACACCTTC
CDR3: CASSGGTARYYGYTF

V: TRBV5-4
D: -
size: few
J: TRBJ2-1
DNA: TGTGCCAGCAGCCTCCGTGGCCAATCCCTGCATGAGCAGTTCTTC
CDR3: CASSLRGQSLHEQFF

V: TRBV25-1
D: -
size: -
J: TRBJ2-5
DNA: TGTGCCAGCAGTGTGGGCGAAGGGGTAGGAGAGACCCAGTACTTC
CDR3: CASSVGEGVGETQYF

V: TRBV29-1
D: TRBD2
size: -
J: TRBJ2-1
DNA: TGCAGCGTTGAAGGGACTAGCGGAGTTGGGTATGAGCAGTTCTTC
CDR3: CSVEGTSGVGYEQFF

V: TRBV9
D: TRBD1
size: -
J: TRBJ1-4
DNA: TGTGCCAGCAGCGCCTGGGACAGAGCTAATGAAAAACTGTTTTTT
CDR3: CASSAWDRANEKLFF

V: TRBV20-1
D: -
size: -
J: TRBJ2-7
DNA: TGCAGTGCTAGTCAAATGCAGGCATCCAGGAACTACGAGCAGTACTTC
CDR3: CSASQMQASRNYEQYF

V: TRBV29-1
D: -
size: -
J: TRBJ1-2
DNA: TGCAGCGTTGAAGAGGGACATCCCTATGGCTACACCTTC
CDR3: CSVEEGHPYGYTF

V: TRBV18
D: -
size: -
J: TRBJ1-5
DNA: TGTGCCAGCTCACCACAGGGGCTCCCGGGAGGCAATCAGCCCCAGCATTTT
CDR3: CASSPQGLPGGNQPQHF

V: TRBV13
D: TRBD1
size: -
J: TRBJ1-1
DNA: TGTGCCAGCAGCCCGGGGACAGGGGAAGCTTTCTTT
CDR3: CASSPGTGEAFF

V: TRBV10-2
D: -
size: -
J: TRBJ1-4
DNA: TGCGCCAGCAGTGAGTCGGCAGCAACTAATGAAAAACTGTTTTTT
CDR3: CASSESAATNEKLFF

V: TRBV12-3/TRBV12-4
D: -
size: -
J: TRBJ1-1
DNA: TGTGCCAGCAGTTTTCGACAGTCCGGAGCTTTCTTT
CDR3: CASSFRQSGAFF

V: TRBV27
D: -
size: once
J: TRBJ1-4
DNA: TGTGCCAGCAGACAACCCGCGGGGGCCTTTGCGTCTAATGAAAAACTGTTTTTT
CDR3: CASRQPAGAFASNEKLFF

V: TRBV9
D: -
size: -
J: TRBJ2-2
DNA: TGTGCCAGCAGCGTAGGGCCAAGAAAAACGGGCACCGGGGAGCTGTTTTTT
CDR3: CASSVGPRKTGTGELFF

V: TRBV12-3/TRBV12-4
D: -
size: -
J: TRBJ1-4
DNA: TGTGCCAGCAGTCGGGATGAAAAACTGTTTTTT
CDR3: CASSRDEKLFF

V: TRBV6-6
D: -
size: few
J: TRBJ2-4
DNA: TGTGCGAGCCAATCAAATGGGGCAGACAAAAACATTCAGTACTTC
CDR3: CASQSNGADKNIQYF

V: TRBV12-5
D: -
size: -
J: TRBJ2-5
DNA: TGTGCTAGTGGTTTGGTGAAACAGTTTCAGGAGACCCAGTACTTC
CDR3: CASGLVKQFQETQYF

V: TRBV6-4
D: -
size: -
J: TRBJ2-3
DNA: TGTGCCAGCAGTGACTCTAATACGCAGTATTTT
CDR3: CASSDSNTQYF

V: TRBV19
D: -
size: -
J: TRBJ1-4
DNA: TGTGCCAGTAGTACCGCCGGGAGAACAACTAATGAAAAACTGTTTTTT
CDR3: CASSTAGRTTNEKLFF

V: TRBV9
D: -
size: -
J: TRBJ1-5
DNA: TGTGCCAGCAACCGCGGGGGGGCGGATAGTCAGCCCCAGCATTTT
CDR3: CASNRGGADSQPQHF

V: TRBV4-3
D: TRBD1
size: -
J: TRBJ1-1
DNA: TGCGCCAGCAGCCAAAAGGGACAGGTCAACGCTGAAGCTTTCTTT
CDR3: CASSQKGQVNAEAFF

V: TRBV6-1
D: -
size: -
J: TRBJ1-1
DNA: TGTGCCAGCAGTGACGAGGGTCGAGCTTTCTTT
CDR3: CASSDEGRAFF